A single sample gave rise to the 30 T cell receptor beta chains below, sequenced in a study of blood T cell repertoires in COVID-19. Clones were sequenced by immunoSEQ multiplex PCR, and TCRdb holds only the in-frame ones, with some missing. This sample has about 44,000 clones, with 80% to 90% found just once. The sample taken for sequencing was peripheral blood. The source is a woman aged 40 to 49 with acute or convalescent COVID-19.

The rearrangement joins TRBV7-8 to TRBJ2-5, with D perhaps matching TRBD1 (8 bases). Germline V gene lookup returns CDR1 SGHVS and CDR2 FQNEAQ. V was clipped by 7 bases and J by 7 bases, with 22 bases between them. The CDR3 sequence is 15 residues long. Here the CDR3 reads CASTGLTGEGVTQYF. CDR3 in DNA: TGTGCCAGCACCGGATTGACAGGGGAGGGAGTGACCCAGTACTTC.

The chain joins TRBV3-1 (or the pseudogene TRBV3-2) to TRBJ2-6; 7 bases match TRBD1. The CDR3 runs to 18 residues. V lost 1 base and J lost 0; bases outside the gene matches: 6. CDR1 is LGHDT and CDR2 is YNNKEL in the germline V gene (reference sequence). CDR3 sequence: CASSQVLGQSSGANVLTF. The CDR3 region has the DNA TGTGCCAGCAGCCAAGTTTTGGGACAGAGCTCTGGGGCCAACGTCCTGACTTTC.

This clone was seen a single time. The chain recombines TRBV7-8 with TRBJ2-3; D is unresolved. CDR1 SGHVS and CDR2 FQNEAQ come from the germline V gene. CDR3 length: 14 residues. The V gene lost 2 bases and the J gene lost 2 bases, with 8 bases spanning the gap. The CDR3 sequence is CASSLWQITDTQYF. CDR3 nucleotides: TGTGCCAGCAGCTTATGGCAGATCACAGATACGCAGTATTTT.

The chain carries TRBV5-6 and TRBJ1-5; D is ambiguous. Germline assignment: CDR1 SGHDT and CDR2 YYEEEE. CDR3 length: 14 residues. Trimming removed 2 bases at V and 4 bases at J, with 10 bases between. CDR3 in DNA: TGTGCCAGCAGCTTCGAGGGCATGAATCAGCCCCAGCATTTT. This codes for CASSFEGMNQPQHF.

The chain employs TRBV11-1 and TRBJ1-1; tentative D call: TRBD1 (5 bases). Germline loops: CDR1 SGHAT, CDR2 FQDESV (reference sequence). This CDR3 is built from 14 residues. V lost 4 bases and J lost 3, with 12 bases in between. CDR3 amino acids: CASSYSGRHTEAFF. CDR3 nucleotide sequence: TGTGCCAGCAGCTACTCAGGGAGGCACACTGAAGCTTTCTTT.

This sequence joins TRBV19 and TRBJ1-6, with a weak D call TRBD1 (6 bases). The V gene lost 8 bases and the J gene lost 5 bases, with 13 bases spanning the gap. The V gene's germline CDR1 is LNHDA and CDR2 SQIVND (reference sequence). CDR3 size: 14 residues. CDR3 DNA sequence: TGTGCCAGTGCGACAGGACAAAATAATTCACCCCTCCACTTT. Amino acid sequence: CASATGQNNSPLHF.

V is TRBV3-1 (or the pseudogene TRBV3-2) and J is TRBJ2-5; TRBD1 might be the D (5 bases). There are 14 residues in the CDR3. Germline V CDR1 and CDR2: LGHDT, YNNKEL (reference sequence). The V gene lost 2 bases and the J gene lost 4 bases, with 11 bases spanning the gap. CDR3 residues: CASSQRGRGETQYF. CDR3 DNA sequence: TGTGCCAGCAGCCAAAGGGGAAGGGGAGAGACCCAGTACTTC.

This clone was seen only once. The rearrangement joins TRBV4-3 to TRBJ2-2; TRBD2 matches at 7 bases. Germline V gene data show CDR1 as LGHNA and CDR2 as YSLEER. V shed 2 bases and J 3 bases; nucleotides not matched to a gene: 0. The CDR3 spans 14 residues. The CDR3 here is CASSQSGDTGELFF. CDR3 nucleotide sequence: TGCGCCAGCAGCCAAAGCGGGGACACCGGGGAGCTGTTTTTT.

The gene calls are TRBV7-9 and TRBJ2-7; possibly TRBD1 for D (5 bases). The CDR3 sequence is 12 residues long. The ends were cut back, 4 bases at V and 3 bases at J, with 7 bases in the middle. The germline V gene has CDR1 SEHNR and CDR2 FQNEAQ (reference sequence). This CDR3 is CASSSQGYEQYF. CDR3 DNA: TGTGCCAGCAGCTCGCAGGGCTACGAGCAGTACTTC.

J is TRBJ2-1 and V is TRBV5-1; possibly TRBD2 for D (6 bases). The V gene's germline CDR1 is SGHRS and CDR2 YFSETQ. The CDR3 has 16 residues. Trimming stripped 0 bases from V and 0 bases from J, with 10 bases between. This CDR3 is CASSLVGGNSYNEQFF. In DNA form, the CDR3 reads TGCGCCAGCAGCTTGGTGGGCGGGAACTCCTACAATGAGCAGTTCTTC.

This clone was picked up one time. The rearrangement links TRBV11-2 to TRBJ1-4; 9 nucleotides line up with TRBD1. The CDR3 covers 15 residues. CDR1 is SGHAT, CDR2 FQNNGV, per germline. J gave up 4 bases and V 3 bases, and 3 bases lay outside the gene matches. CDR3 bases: TGTGCCAGCAGCTTTCTGGGACAGGGTAATGAAAAACTGTTTTTT. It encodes CASSFLGQGNEKLFF.

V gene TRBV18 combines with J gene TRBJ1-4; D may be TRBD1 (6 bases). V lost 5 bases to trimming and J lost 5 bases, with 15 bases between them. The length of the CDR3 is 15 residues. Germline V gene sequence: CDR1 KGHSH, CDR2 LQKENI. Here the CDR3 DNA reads TGTGCCAGCTCAACTGACAGGAACAGAAATGAAAAACTGTTTTTT. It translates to CASSTDRNRNEKLFF. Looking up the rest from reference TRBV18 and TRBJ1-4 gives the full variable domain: NAGVMQNPRHLVRRRGQEARLRCSPMKGHSHVYWYRQLPEEGLKFMVYLQKENIIDESGMPKERFSAEFPKEGPSILRIQQVVRGDSAAYFCASSTDRNRNEKLFFGSGTQLSVL.

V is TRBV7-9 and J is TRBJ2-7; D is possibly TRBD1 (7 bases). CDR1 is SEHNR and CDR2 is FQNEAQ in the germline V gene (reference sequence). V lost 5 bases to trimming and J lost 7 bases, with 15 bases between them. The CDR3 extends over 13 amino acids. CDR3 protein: CASSPLQGGEQYF. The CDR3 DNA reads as TGTGCCAGCAGCCCTTTGCAGGGGGGAGAGCAGTACTTC.

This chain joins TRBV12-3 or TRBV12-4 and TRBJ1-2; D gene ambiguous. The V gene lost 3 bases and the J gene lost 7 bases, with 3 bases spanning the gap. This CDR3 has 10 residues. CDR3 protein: CASSFGGYTF. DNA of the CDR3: TGTGCCAGCAGTTTCGGTGGCTACACCTTC.

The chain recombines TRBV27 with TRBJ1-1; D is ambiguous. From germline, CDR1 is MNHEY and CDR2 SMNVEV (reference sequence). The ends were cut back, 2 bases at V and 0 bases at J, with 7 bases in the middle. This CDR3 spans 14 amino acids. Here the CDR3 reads CASSLAGMNTEAFF. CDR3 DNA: TGTGCCAGCAGTTTAGCGGGGATGAACACTGAAGCTTTCTTT.

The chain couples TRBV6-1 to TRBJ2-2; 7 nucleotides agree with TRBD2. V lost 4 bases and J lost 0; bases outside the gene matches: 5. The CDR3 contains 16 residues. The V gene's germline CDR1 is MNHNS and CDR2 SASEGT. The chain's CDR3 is CASSATSTSNTGELFF. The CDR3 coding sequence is TGTGCCAGCAGTGCGACTAGCACCTCGAACACCGGGGAGCTGTTTTTT.

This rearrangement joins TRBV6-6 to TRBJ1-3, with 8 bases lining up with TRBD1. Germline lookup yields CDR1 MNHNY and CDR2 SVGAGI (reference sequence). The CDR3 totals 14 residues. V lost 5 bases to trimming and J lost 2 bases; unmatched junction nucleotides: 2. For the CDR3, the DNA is TGTGCCAGCAGTGTGACAGGGGCTGGAAACACCATATATTTT. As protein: CASSVTGAGNTIYF.

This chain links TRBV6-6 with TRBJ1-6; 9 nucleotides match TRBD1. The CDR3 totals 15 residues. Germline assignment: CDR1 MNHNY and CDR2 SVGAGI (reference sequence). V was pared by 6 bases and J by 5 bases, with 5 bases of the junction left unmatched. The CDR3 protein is CASRDDRGNNSPLHF. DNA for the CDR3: TGTGCCAGCAGAGACGACAGGGGGAATAATTCACCCCTCCACTTT.

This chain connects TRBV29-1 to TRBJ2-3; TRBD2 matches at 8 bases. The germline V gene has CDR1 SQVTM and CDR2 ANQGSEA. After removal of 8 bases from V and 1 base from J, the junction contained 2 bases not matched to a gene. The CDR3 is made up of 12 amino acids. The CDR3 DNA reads TGCAGCATTAGCGGGGGCACAGATACGCAGTATTTT. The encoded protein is CSISGGTDTQYF.

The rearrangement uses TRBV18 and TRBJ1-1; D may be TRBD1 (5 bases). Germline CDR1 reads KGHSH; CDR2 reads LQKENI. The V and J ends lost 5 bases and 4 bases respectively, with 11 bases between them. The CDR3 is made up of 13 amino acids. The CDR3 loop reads CASSSGGGTEAFF. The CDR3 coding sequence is TGTGCCAGCTCATCGGGGGGGGGCACTGAAGCTTTCTTT.

In DNA form, the CDR3 reads TGTGCCAGCAGCTTAGAAGAGGGATGGAATCAGCCCCAGCATTTT. This encodes CASSLEEGWNQPQHF. The chain employs TRBV7-2 and TRBJ1-5; the D is unclear. This CDR3 has 15 residues. The ends were cut back, 1 base at V and 4 bases at J, with 11 bases in the middle. Germline CDR1 and CDR2: SGHTA and FQGNSA.

The CDR3 region is CASSLRTGQGDGGSGYTF. DNA of the CDR3: TGCGCCAGCAGCTTACGTACGGGACAGGGGGACGGAGGTTCCGGCTACACCTTC. This chain connects TRBV5-1 to TRBJ1-2; 11 positions agree with TRBD1. V shed 2 bases and J 8 bases; nucleotides not matched to a gene: 17. Germline loops: CDR1 SGHRS, CDR2 YFSETQ. CDR3 size: 18 residues.

The CDR3 loop is CATSSAYEQYF. In DNA, the CDR3 is TGTGCGACTAGCAGTGCCTACGAGCAGTACTTC. The genes are TRBV28 and TRBJ2-7; 7 bases align to TRBD2. The CDR3 has 11 amino acids. Germline-derived CDR1 and CDR2 are MDHEN and SYDVKM.

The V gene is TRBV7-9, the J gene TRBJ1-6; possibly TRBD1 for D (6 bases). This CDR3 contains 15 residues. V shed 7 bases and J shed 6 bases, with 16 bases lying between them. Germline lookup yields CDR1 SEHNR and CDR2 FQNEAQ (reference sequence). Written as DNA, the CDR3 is TGTGCCAGCACCCAGGCCTGGGGGCTTAATTCACCCCTCCACTTT. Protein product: CASTQAWGLNSPLHF.

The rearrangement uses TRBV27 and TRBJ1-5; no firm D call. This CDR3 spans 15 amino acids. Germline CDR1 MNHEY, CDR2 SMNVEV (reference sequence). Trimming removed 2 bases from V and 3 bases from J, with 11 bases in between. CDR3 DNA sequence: TGTGCCAGCAGTTTAGAGGGTAGGGACAATCAGCCCCAGCATTTT. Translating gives CASSLEGRDNQPQHF.

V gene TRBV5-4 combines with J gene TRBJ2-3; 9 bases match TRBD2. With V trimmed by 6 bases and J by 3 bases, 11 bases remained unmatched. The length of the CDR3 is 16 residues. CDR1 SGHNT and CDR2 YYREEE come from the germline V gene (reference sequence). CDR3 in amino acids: CASKPGLAGSTDTQYF. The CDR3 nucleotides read TGTGCCAGCAAACCGGGACTAGCTGGATCTACAGATACGCAGTATTTT.

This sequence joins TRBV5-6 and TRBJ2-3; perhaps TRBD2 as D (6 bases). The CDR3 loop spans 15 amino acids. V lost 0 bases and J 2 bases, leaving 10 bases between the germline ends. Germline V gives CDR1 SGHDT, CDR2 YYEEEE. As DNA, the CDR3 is TGTGCCAGCAGCTTGGGGAGGGGACTCACAGATACGCAGTATTTT. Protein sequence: CASSLGRGLTDTQYF.

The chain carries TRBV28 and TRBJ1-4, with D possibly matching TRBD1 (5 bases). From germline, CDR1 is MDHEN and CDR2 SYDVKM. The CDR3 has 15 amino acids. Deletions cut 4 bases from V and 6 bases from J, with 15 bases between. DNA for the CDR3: TGTGCCAGCAGTTCCCCCGGGACTAAGGATGAAAAACTGTTTTTT. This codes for CASSSPGTKDEKLFF.

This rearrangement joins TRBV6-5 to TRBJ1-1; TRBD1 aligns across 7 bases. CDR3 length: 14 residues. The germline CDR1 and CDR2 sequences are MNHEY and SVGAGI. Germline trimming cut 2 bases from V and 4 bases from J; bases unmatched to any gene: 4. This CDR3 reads CASSYGSGGTEAFF. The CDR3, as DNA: TGTGCCAGCAGTTACGGTTCAGGGGGCACTGAAGCTTTCTTT.

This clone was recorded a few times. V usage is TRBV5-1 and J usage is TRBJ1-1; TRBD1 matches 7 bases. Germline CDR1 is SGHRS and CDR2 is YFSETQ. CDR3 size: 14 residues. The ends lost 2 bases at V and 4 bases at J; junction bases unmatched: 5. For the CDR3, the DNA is TGCGCCAGCAGCTTCGGACAGGACCTCACTGAAGCTTTCTTT. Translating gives CASSFGQDLTEAFF.